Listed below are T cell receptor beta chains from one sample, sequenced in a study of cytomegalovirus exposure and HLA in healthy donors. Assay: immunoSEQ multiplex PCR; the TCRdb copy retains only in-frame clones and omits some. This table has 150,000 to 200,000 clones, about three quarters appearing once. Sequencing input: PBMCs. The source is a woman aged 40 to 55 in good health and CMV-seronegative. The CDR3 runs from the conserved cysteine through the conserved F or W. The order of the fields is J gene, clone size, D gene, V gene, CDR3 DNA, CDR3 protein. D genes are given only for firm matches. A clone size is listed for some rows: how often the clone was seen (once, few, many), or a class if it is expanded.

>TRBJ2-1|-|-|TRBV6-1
TGTGCCAGCAGTGTGACCCGGGAGCTCTCCTACAATGAGCAGTTCTTC
CASSVTRELSYNEQFF
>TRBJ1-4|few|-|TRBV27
TGTGCCAGCAGTGTCAGGGGTATAACTAATGAAAAACTGTTTTTT
CASSVRGITNEKLFF
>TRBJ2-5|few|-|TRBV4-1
TGCGCCAGCAGCCAAGCGGGTGCAACTCAAGAGACCCAGTACTTC
CASSQAGATQETQYF
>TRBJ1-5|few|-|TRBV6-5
TGTGCCAGCACCCTAGGGTCCGGGAGAGGGCCCCAGCATTTT
CASTLGSGRGPQHF
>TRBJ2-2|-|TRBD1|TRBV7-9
TGTGCCAGCAGCTTACCCGGGACAGGGAAATCCGGGGAGCTGTTTTTT
CASSLPGTGKSGELFF
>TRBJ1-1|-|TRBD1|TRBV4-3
TGCGCCAGCAGCCGACAGGGAAACACTGAAGCTTTCTTT
CASSRQGNTEAFF
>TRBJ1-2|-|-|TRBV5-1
TGCGCCAGCAGCTTTGGAGGGTGGGATGGCTACACCTTC
CASSFGGWDGYTF
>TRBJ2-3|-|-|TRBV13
TGTGCCAGCTTACGCAGGGGCAGTCAAGATACGCAGTATTTT
CASLRRGSQDTQYF
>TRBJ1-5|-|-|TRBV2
TGTGCCAGCAGGGGGGGGTTTCTTAGCAATCAGCCCCAGCATTTT
CASRGGFLSNQPQHF
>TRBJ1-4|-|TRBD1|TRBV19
TGTGCCACTGGACCCCTCGGACAGGGAGCAATAGTAACCGATGCAACTAATGAAAAACTGTTTTTT
CATGPLGQGAIVTDATNEKLFF
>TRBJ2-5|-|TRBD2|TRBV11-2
TGTGCCAGCAGCTCCAGAACCGGGACTAGCGGGTCTCCGTACTTC
CASSSRTGTSGSPYF
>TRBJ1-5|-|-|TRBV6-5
TGTGCCAGCAGTTCTGGGCAGGGGAAGCCTCAGCCCCAGCATTTT
CASSSGQGKPQPQHF
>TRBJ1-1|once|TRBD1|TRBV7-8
TGTGCCAGCAGCTTAGCCGGGACAGGGATTAACACTGAAGCTTTCTTT
CASSLAGTGINTEAFF
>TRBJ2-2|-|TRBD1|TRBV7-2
TGTGCCAGCAGCTTCGTACAGGGGAACGGGGAGCTGTTTTTT
CASSFVQGNGELFF
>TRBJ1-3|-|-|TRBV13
TGTGCCAGCAGCTTCGGTTCCGAAAACACCATATATTTT
CASSFGSENTIYF
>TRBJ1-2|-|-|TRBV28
TGTGCCAGCAGTTTAACGGCTAACTATGGCTACACCTTC
CASSLTANYGYTF
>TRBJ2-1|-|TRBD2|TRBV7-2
TGTGCCAGCAGCTTTCCGGGACTAGCGGGAGTCACTGAGCAGTTCTTC
CASSFPGLAGVTEQFF
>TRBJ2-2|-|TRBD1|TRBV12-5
TGTGCTAGTGGTTTGGTACGCTCGGGGACAGAGAACACCGGGGAGCTGTTTTTT
CASGLVRSGTENTGELFF
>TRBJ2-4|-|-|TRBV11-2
TGTGCCAGCCGCTCCCCCGAAGGTGCAGGGGTGTCCAAAAACATTCAGTACTTC
CASRSPEGAGVSKNIQYF
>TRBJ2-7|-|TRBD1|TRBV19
TGTGCCAGTAATTACGGGACAGGCGCCTCCTACGAGCAGTACTTC
CASNYGTGASYEQYF
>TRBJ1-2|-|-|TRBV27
TGTGCCAGCAGTTTATCCCGGAGAACCTATGGCTACACCTTC
CASSLSRRTYGYTF
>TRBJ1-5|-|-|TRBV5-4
TGTGCCAGCAGCTTGGCCTTTCAGCCCCAGCATTTT
CASSLAFQPQHF
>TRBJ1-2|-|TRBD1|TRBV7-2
TGTGCCAGCAGCTCAAGACAGGGAATATACTATGGCTACACCTTC
CASSSRQGIYYGYTF
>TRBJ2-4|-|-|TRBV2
TGTGCCAGCAGTGAAGCCAGAGGTTCGAACATTCAGTACTTC
CASSEARGSNIQYF
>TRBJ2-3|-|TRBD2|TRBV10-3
TGTGCCATCAGTGAGAGCGGGGGCAGTACAGATACGCAGTATTTT
CAISESGGSTDTQYF
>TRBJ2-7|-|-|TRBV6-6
TGTGCCAGCACAAAAGACAGACCCTACGAGCAGTACTTC
CASTKDRPYEQYF
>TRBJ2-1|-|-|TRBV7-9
TGTTCCAGCAGCTTGACCCCCCTCAGGGGCTCCTACAATGAGCAGTTCTTC
CSSSLTPLRGSYNEQFF
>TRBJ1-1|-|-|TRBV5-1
TGCGCCAGCAGCACGGGACACCTACTTGGCACTGAAGCTTTCTTT
CASSTGHLLGTEAFF
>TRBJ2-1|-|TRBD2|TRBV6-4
TGTGCCAGCAGTGTTCTAGCGGGGCCCTATGAGCAGTTCTTC
CASSVLAGPYEQFF
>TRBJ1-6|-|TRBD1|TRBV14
TGTGCCAGCAGCCAAGAGGGACAGGGCATTTCACCCCTCCACTTT
CASSQEGQGISPLHF
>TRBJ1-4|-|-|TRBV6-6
TGTGCCAGCAGTTACATCGGTCGTACTTCTGAAAAACTGTTTTTT
CASSYIGRTSEKLFF
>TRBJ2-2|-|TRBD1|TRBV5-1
TGCGCCAGCAGCGTGGGACAGGGGGCGATGGCCGGGGAGCTGTTTTTT
CASSVGQGAMAGELFF
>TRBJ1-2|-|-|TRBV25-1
TGTGCCAGCAGTGAAGCTGCGAACTATGGCTACACCTTC
CASSEAANYGYTF
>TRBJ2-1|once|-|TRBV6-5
TGTGCCAGTCGGAGGGCGGGGAGCACCAAGGATGAGCAGTTCTTC
CASRRAGSTKDEQFF
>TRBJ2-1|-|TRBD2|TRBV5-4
TGTGCCAGCAGCCCGGCGATCGGGAGGGACTCGCAGATTTATGAGCAGTTCTTC
CASSPAIGRDSQIYEQFF
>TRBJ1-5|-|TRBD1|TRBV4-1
TGCGCCAGCAGCTCAACTTACTTCGGACAGGGGAGTCAGCCCCAGCATTTT
CASSSTYFGQGSQPQHF
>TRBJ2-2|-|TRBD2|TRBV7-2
TGTGCCAGCAGCTTAGCCAGCGGGAGGGGCGGGGAGCTGTTTTTT
CASSLASGRGGELFF
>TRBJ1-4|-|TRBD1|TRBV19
TGTGCCAGTAGTACGGGGACAGGGGATGAAAAACTGTTTTTT
CASSTGTGDEKLFF
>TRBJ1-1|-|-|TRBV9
TGTGCCAGCAGCGTCACGGGGAACGGTGAAGCTTTCTTT
CASSVTGNGEAFF
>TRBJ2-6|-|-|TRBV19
TGTGCCAGTAGTAACAATCCCAGGGTCTCTGGGGCCAACGTCCTGACTTTC
CASSNNPRVSGANVLTF
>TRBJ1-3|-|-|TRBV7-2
TGTGCCAGCAGCTTAGCGGCGTCGGCAGGGGAATACACCATATATTTT
CASSLAASAGEYTIYF
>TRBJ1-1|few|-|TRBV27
TGTGCCAGCAGTTTATTCGGGGGTGGAACTGAAGCTTTCTTT
CASSLFGGGTEAFF
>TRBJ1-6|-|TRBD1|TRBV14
TGTGCCAGCAGCCGAGCCTTACAGGGGCCTTCACCCCTCCACTTT
CASSRALQGPSPLHF
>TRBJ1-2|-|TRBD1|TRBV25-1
TGTGCCAGCAGTGGCGAAGCGGACAGGATAGGGGGCTACACCTTC
CASSGEADRIGGYTF
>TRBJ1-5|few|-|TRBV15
TGTGCCACCAGCAGAGATTATAAATCAGTCTATCAGCCCCAGCATTTT
CATSRDYKSVYQPQHF